The 22 T cell receptor beta chains listed next were all sequenced from one sample in a study of blood T cell repertoires in COVID-19. Sequencing used immunoSEQ multiplex PCR; TCRdb keeps in-frame clones, though not all of them. The sample lists a few hundred thousand clones, about 83% occurring once. Sample: peripheral blood. The receptors stem from a man in his 60s who had recovered from COVID-19.

This clone was observed once. The chain couples TRBV20-1 to TRBJ1-2; 10 nucleotides match TRBD1. Germline V CDR1 and CDR2: DFQATT, SNEGSKA (reference sequence). V lost 3 bases and J lost 2; bases outside the gene matches: 9. This CDR3 spans 16 amino acids. The CDR3 sequence is CSASVIRTGGNYGYTF. In DNA, the CDR3 is TGCAGTGCTAGTGTCATCAGGACAGGGGGGAACTATGGCTACACCTTC.

The rearrangement links TRBV7-7 to TRBJ2-7; D is possibly TRBD2 (7 bases). Germline V lookup: CDR1 SSHAT, CDR2 FNYEAQ (reference sequence). Trimming removed 2 bases from V and 1 base from J, with 12 bases in between. The CDR3 runs to 15 residues. This CDR3 is CASSLSGDKSYEQYF. The CDR3 DNA reads as TGTGCCAGCAGCTTAAGCGGGGACAAGTCCTACGAGCAGTACTTC.

This rearrangement joins TRBV12-3 or TRBV12-4 to TRBJ2-7, with D tentatively TRBD2 (5 bases). This CDR3 has 12 residues. V was trimmed by 6 bases and J by 4 bases, leaving 10 bases between them. In DNA, the CDR3 is TGTGCCAGCAGGCGGACGGGGTACGAGCAGTACTTC. It translates to CASRRTGYEQYF.

The chain joins TRBV15 to TRBJ1-4; 7 bases are shared with TRBD1. This CDR3 region has 15 residues. Germline CDR1 and CDR2: LNHNV and YYDKDF (reference sequence). J gave up 6 bases and V 1 base, and 5 bases lay outside the gene matches. The chain's CDR3 is CATSRGGGQYEKLFF. The CDR3, as DNA: TGTGCCACCAGCAGAGGAGGGGGACAGTATGAAAAACTGTTTTTT. The variable domain in full, completed from reference TRBV15 and TRBJ1-4, reads DAMVIQNPRYQVTQFGKPVTLSCSQTLNHNVMYWYQQKSSQAPKLLFHYYDKDFNNEADTPDNFQSRRPNTSFCFLDIRSPGLGDTAMYLCATSRGGGQYEKLFFGSGTQLSVL.

This clone was found many times. The V call is TRBV6-4, the J call TRBJ2-3, with 11 nucleotides matching TRBD2. Germline V lookup: CDR1 MRHNA, CDR2 SNTAGT. The CDR3 is made up of 14 amino acids. Trimming cost V 3 bases and J 4 bases; bases outside gene matches: 0. CDR3 nucleotide sequence: TGTGCCAGCAGTGAACTAGCGGGAGCAGATACGCAGTATTTT. Protein: CASSELAGADTQYF.

The chain uses TRBV10-1 and TRBJ1-2, with D tentatively TRBD1 (6 bases). The CDR3 spans 16 residues. CDR1 WNHNN and CDR2 SYGVQD come from the germline V gene (reference sequence). V shed 0 bases and J shed 3 bases, with 14 bases lying between them. The CDR3 is CASSESMTGRDYGYTF. CDR3 nucleotides: TGCGCCAGCAGTGAGTCGATGACAGGTAGGGACTATGGCTACACCTTC.

The chain is built from TRBV27 and TRBJ2-1, with 15 bases fitting TRBD2. Losses at the gene ends were 5 bases for V and 7 bases for J; bases not matched to a gene: 6. Germline V gene sequence: CDR1 MNHEY, CDR2 SMNVEV (reference sequence). This CDR3 has 16 amino acids. The CDR3 reads CASSPRTSGGANEQFF. CDR3 nucleotides: TGTGCCAGCAGTCCACGGACTAGCGGGGGGGCGAATGAGCAGTTCTTC.

The chain has TRBV5-4 and TRBJ1-1; the D gene is possibly TRBD1 (5 bases). There are 15 residues in the CDR3. V was cut by 3 bases and J by 4 bases, with 16 bases left in between. Germline CDR1 reads SGHNT; CDR2 reads YYREEE (reference sequence). DNA for the CDR3: TGTGCCAGCAGCTCAGCCCGGAACGGGGGCACTGAAGCTTTCTTT. As protein: CASSSARNGGTEAFF.

The genes are TRBV30 and TRBJ1-3; perhaps TRBD1 as D (5 bases). V was cut by 1 base and J by 8 bases, with 12 bases left in between. Looked up from germline, CDR1 is GTSNPN and CDR2 is SVGIG (reference sequence). The CDR3 has 13 residues. The CDR3 region is CAWSAKQGDTIYF. For the CDR3, the DNA is TGTGCCTGGAGTGCCAAGCAAGGGGACACCATATATTTT.

V and J are TRBV20-1 and TRBJ2-7; a weak D match, TRBD1 (5 bases). V lost 6 bases and J 4 bases, leaving 7 bases between the germline ends. CDR3 length: 10 residues. Germline CDR1 and CDR2: DFQATT and SNEGSKA (reference sequence). The CDR3 sequence: CSAQGYEQYF. CDR3 DNA sequence: TGCAGTGCCCAGGGTTACGAGCAGTACTTC.

This clone was seen a few times. The chain carries TRBV7-3 and TRBJ2-3, with 13 bases aligning to TRBD2. Germline V gene data show CDR1 as SGHTA and CDR2 as FQGTGA. CDR3 length: 16 amino acids. V shed 5 bases, J shed 6 bases, and the junction held 8 bases outside the gene matches. The chain's CDR3 is CASSSGTSGVGDTQYF. The CDR3 region has the DNA TGTGCCAGCAGCAGCGGGACTAGCGGGGTGGGGGATACGCAGTATTTT.

The V and J genes are TRBV7-9 and TRBJ2-7; TRBD1 matches at 9 bases. This CDR3 comprises 14 residues. V shed 4 bases, J shed 5 bases, and the junction held 6 bases outside the gene matches. From germline, CDR1 is SEHNR and CDR2 FQNEAQ (reference sequence). For the CDR3, the DNA is TGTGCCAGCAGCTGGGGACAGGGTAAGAACGAGCAGTACTTC. This codes for CASSWGQGKNEQYF.

The CDR3 DNA reads as TGTGCCAGCAGCCAAGATGGGGGCCATACGGATCAGCCCCAGCATTTT. It codes for CASSQDGGHTDQPQHF. The chain carries TRBV3-1 (or the pseudogene TRBV3-2) and TRBJ1-5; D might be TRBD1 (6 bases). The CDR3 is 16 residues long. Germline V lookup: CDR1 LGHDT, CDR2 YNNKEL (reference sequence). The V gene lost 0 bases and the J gene lost 5 bases, with 14 bases spanning the gap.

The chain's CDR3 is CAWSVQGTGGDSPLHF. The CDR3, as DNA: TGTGCCTGGAGTGTACAGGGGACAGGGGGCGATTCACCCCTCCACTTT. The V gene is TRBV30, the J gene TRBJ1-6; 12 bases agree with TRBD1. Germline CDR1 is GTSNPN and CDR2 is SVGIG (reference sequence). The J segment lost 8 bases and the V segment lost 0 bases, leaving 5 bases of the junction unmatched. This CDR3 spans 16 amino acids.

This clone was counted a single time. This sequence joins TRBV29-1 and TRBJ1-4, with 8 bases aligning to TRBD1. V lost 2 bases, J lost 6 bases, and 2 bases stayed unmatched. Germline assignment: CDR1 SQVTM and CDR2 ANQGSEA. The CDR3 runs 13 residues. The CDR3 sequence: CSVEQGADEKLFF. CDR3 coding DNA: TGCAGCGTTGAACAGGGGGCGGATGAAAAACTGTTTTTT.

The chain joins TRBV10-3 to TRBJ2-4; D is unresolved. V lost 3 bases and J 0 bases, leaving 12 bases between the germline ends. This CDR3 is 16 amino acids long. Per the germline V gene, CDR1 is ENHRY and CDR2 is SYGVKD. This chain's CDR3 is CAISDTRLLAKNIQYF. DNA for the CDR3: TGTGCCATCAGTGACACGAGGCTCCTAGCCAAAAACATTCAGTACTTC.

The J gene is TRBJ2-1, the V gene TRBV5-4; 7 bases match TRBD2. The CDR3 runs 15 residues. V lost 5 bases and J lost 5; bases outside the gene matches: 10. CDR1 and CDR2 (germline): SGHNT, YYREEE (reference sequence). The CDR3 protein is CASRSPGGPNNEQFF. The CDR3 nucleotides read TGTGCCAGCAGAAGTCCGGGAGGTCCCAACAATGAGCAGTTCTTC.

The chain joins TRBV9 to TRBJ2-1, with D possibly being TRBD1 (9 bases). The CDR3 has 20 amino acids. Germline loops: CDR1 SGDLS, CDR2 YYNGEE. V lost 4 bases to trimming and J lost 6 bases, with 32 bases between them. The CDR3 DNA sequence: TGTGCCAGCAGCCGCGAACCGGGACAGGGAAGAATAGCGGGGTTCAATGAGCAGTTCTTC. Its protein product is CASSREPGQGRIAGFNEQFF. Based on the CDR3 plus reference TRBV9 and TRBJ2-1, the full variable domain is DSGVTQTPKHLITATGQRVTLRCSPRSGDLSVYWYQQSLDQGLQFLIQYYNGEERAKGNILERFSAQQFPDLHSELNLSSLELGDSALYFCASSREPGQGRIAGFNEQFFGPGTRLTVL.

The V gene is TRBV13, the J gene TRBJ2-7; a possible D gene is TRBD2 (5 bases). V lost 5 bases, J lost 5 bases, and 13 bases lay in between. Germline values: CDR1 PRHDT, CDR2 FYEKMQ (reference sequence). This CDR3 has 13 amino acids. The CDR3 region is CASSPPFGNEQYF. Here the CDR3 DNA reads TGTGCCAGCAGCCCCCCTTTCGGGAACGAGCAGTACTTC.

V gene TRBV6-5 combines with J gene TRBJ2-7, with 7 bases aligning to TRBD1. Germline V gives CDR1 MNHEY, CDR2 SVGAGI. The CDR3 loop spans 13 amino acids. The junction had 11 bases not matched to a gene; V was cut back by 10 bases and J by 5 bases. The CDR3 sequence is CATVKQGNHEQYF. CDR3 bases: TGTGCCACCGTTAAACAGGGGAACCACGAGCAGTACTTC.

The CDR3 sequence is CASSLGRRNTGELFF. As DNA, the CDR3 is TGTGCCAGCAGCTTAGGGCGGAGAAACACCGGGGAGCTGTTTTTT. J is TRBJ2-2 and V is TRBV11-3, with unresolved D. The CDR3 is 15 residues long. Germline V gene lookup returns CDR1 SGHNT and CDR2 YENEEA. V lost 1 base and J lost 2, with 8 bases in between.

This clone was counted a single time. This chain joins TRBV19 and TRBJ1-5; 7 positions match TRBD1. The CDR3 runs to 14 residues. V shed 6 bases, J shed 4 bases, and the junction held 6 bases outside the gene matches. From germline, CDR1 is LNHDA and CDR2 SQIVND (reference sequence). The CDR3 protein is CASSWDSQNQPQHF. In DNA, the CDR3 is TGTGCCAGTAGCTGGGACAGCCAGAATCAGCCCCAGCATTTT.